This T cell receptor beta chain was recorded in a study of blood T cells in healthy people across ages. The study, taken as a whole, reports: Older age coincided with a roughly linear decline in TCR beta diversity per million T cells.

A few counts support this clonotype. Its target is not known. It was with a sample-barcoded 5' primer and a J-beta primer mix that a second PCR of roughly 7 to 12 cycles was run. MiXCR was run by TCRdb on the 5' RACE reads, yielding one entry per CDR3 protein. This sample has around 320,000 distinct CDR3 sequences, with 27% found just once. Looked up from germline, CDR1 is LNHNV and CDR2 is YYDKDF (reference sequence). The CDR3 contains 14 residues. The V end lost 7 bases, the J end lost 3 bases, and 12 bases lay between the germline ends. The chain is built from TRBV15 and TRBJ2-2; D not resolved. Material for sequencing was blood. This receptor was obtained from a woman in her seventies in good health. CDR3 in amino acids: CATKAGDYTGELFF. CDR3 DNA: TGTGCCACCAAGGCAGGAGACTACACCGGGGAGCTGTTTTTT.